The 13 T cell receptor beta chains listed next were all sequenced from one sample in a study of CD8 T cells in ankylosing spondylitis. MiXCR was run by TCRdb on the 5' RACE reads, yielding one entry per CDR3 protein. The sample holds 800,000 to 900,000 distinct CDR3 sequences, roughly 12% seen once. The antigens for these receptors are not known. Study findings and constraints: Seven or eight highly homologous variants made up a TCR beta motif, and this motif appeared characteristic of ankylosing spondylitis blood.

Material for sequencing was blood, either unsorted or a sorted T cell fraction (not recorded which). The receptors stem from a male donor with ankylosing spondylitis.

A few counts support this clonotype. The genes are TRBV7-6 and TRBJ2-1; 9 bases are shared with TRBD2. V was clipped by 6 bases and J by 6 bases; unmatched bases: 3. Germline V gene sequence: CDR1 SGHVS, CDR2 FNYEAQ. The CDR3 is 13 amino acids. This CDR3 is CASRPLAGNEQFF. The CDR3 DNA reads TGTGCCAGCAGACCACTAGCGGGCAATGAGCAGTTCTTC.

A few counts support this clonotype. The V and J genes are TRBV6-6 and TRBJ1-5; the D gene is possibly TRBD1 (6 bases). The CDR3 runs to 12 residues. V lost 6 bases and J lost 7, with 10 bases in between. Germline lookup yields CDR1 MNHNY and CDR2 SVGAGI (reference sequence). CDR3 bases: TGTGCCAGCAGAAGGACAGACCAGCCCCAGCATTTT. This codes for CASRRTDQPQHF.

This clonotype was picked up a small number of times. V is TRBV4-3 and J is TRBJ2-7, with 9 nucleotides matching TRBD2. Per germline, CDR1 LGHNA and CDR2 YSLEER. The CDR3 is 16 amino acids. The V gene end was trimmed by 1 base and the J gene end by 3 bases; junction bases not matched to a gene: 7. Written as DNA, the CDR3 is TGCGCCAGCAGCCAAGCCTTTAGCGGGGGAGGCTACGAGCAGTACTTC. This encodes CASSQAFSGGGYEQYF.

This clonotype was picked up many times. This chain joins TRBV29-1 and TRBJ2-1; 12 bases fit TRBD2. Germline CDR1 SQVTM, CDR2 ANQGSEA. V lost 3 bases to trimming and J lost 0 bases; unmatched junction nucleotides: 6. CDR3 length: 17 amino acids. The CDR3 spells CSVDRLAGGFSYNEQFF. CDR3 bases: TGCAGCGTTGATCGGCTAGCGGGAGGGTTCTCCTACAATGAGCAGTTCTTC.

The V and J genes are TRBV11-2 and TRBJ2-1; D uncertain. The CDR3 is 14 amino acids. CDR1 is SGHAT, CDR2 FQNNGV, per germline. V gave up 3 bases and J gave up 2 bases, with 8 bases separating them. The CDR3 DNA is TGTGCCAGCAGCTTCGACACTGCCTACAATGAGCAGTTCTTC. The encoded protein is CASSFDTAYNEQFF.

This clonotype was seen more than once but under ten times. In DNA form, the CDR3 reads TGCAGTGCTAGCGTTCGACTAGCGGGACCTTCAATAGAGCAGTTCTTC. Protein: CSASVRLAGPSIEQFF. The rearrangement uses TRBV20-1 and TRBJ2-1, with 11 positions matching TRBD2. CDR1 DFQATT and CDR2 SNEGSKA come from the germline V gene (reference sequence). The CDR3 runs to 16 residues. Losses at the gene ends were 3 bases for V and 10 bases for J; bases not matched to a gene: 14.

This clonotype was recorded a few times. CDR3 in amino acids: CSARDPLTSPLHF. CDR3 sequence (DNA): TGCAGTGCTAGAGATCCCCTGACTTCACCCCTCCACTTT. The chain links TRBV20-1 to TRBJ1-6; D gene ambiguous. The length of the CDR3 is 13 residues. Germline CDR1 DFQATT, CDR2 SNEGSKA (reference sequence). Between the trimmed V and J ends, which lost 0 bases and 9 bases, there was a span of 9 bases.

The CDR3: CASSRLHRDRVTYEQYF. In DNA form, the CDR3 reads TGTGCCAGCAGCAGGCTCCACCGGGACAGGGTAACCTACGAGCAGTACTTC. V usage is TRBV21-1 and J usage is TRBJ2-7; TRBD1 reflects the table's D call only, with no check against the DNA. TRBV21-1 is a listed pseudogene. The CDR3 extends over 17 amino acids.

This clonotype appeared a few times. The V gene is TRBV20-1, the J gene TRBJ2-2, with a weak D call TRBD2 (6 bases). The germline CDR1 and CDR2 sequences are DFQATT and SNEGSKA (reference sequence). The germline V and J ends were trimmed by 0 bases and 4 bases, with 12 bases remaining between them. The CDR3 is 15 amino acids. DNA of the CDR3: TGCAGTGCTAGAGAGGCAGGGAGGCGCACCGGGGAGCTGTTTTTT. Translation gives CSAREAGRRTGELFF.

This clonotype was seen a few times. V is TRBV20-1 and J is TRBJ1-2; D gene ambiguous. This CDR3 spans 11 amino acids. The V end was cut by 5 bases, the J end by 8 bases, with 12 bases between. CDR1 is DFQATT and CDR2 is SNEGSKA in the germline V gene (reference sequence). CDR3 residues: CSARRADGYTF. The CDR3 DNA is TGCAGTGCTCGCCGGGCCGACGGCTACACCTTC.

The rearrangement joins TRBV6-4 to TRBJ2-1; 7 bases match TRBD2. The CDR3 has 15 amino acids. The ends lost 7 bases at V and 4 bases at J; junction bases unmatched: 10. Germline-derived CDR1 and CDR2 are MRHNA and SNTAGT. CDR3 sequence (DNA): TGTGCCAGCAACCCGAGCGGGGTAACGTACAATGAGCAGTTCTTC. Translated: CASNPSGVTYNEQFF.

The chain carries TRBV6-1 and TRBJ2-3; D tentatively reads TRBD1 or TRBD2 (6 bases each). From germline, CDR1 is MNHNS and CDR2 SASEGT. The CDR3 totals 17 residues. Trimming pared 7 bases from V and 3 bases from J, leaving 23 bases between. CDR3 region: CASNGGRGGTRTDTQYF. The CDR3, as DNA: TGTGCCAGCAATGGGGGTCGAGGGGGGACGAGGACAGATACGCAGTATTTT.

The sample holds many counts of this clonotype. V and J are TRBV7-2 and TRBJ1-6; D remains ambiguous. The CDR3 is 13 residues long. Per the germline V gene, CDR1 is SGHTA and CDR2 is FQGNSA. Trimming pared 2 bases from V and 8 bases from J, leaving 7 bases between. The CDR3 spells CASSLRMDSPLHF. DNA for the CDR3: TGTGCCAGCAGCTTAAGGATGGATTCACCCCTCCACTTT.